This T cell receptor beta chain was recovered during a study of shared clonotypes between healthy human individuals. Study-wide results and caveats: Memory subsets had estimated richness that was generally smaller than that of naive subsets.

As to this clone: The antigen remains unidentified.

The protocol was immunoSEQ multiplex PCR, while the TCRdb copy is restricted to in-frame clones and leaves out a portion. This table has roughly 2.5 million clones, approximately 94% appearing once. CDR1 and CDR2 (germline): SEHNR, FQNEAQ (reference sequence). The CDR3 runs 17 residues. J gave up 2 bases and V 1 base, and 7 bases lay outside the gene matches. The V and J genes are TRBV7-9 and TRBJ2-3; 9 bases align to TRBD2. The sequence was collected from a man aged 18 to 30 in good health. Sequencing was done on a sample of naive CD4+ T cells sorted from blood. Subset defined: CD45RA+ positively selected. In nucleotides, the CDR3 is TGTGCCAGCAGCTTAGAAGGACTAGCGCGATACACAGATACGCAGTATTTT. Its protein is CASSLEGLARYTDTQYF.